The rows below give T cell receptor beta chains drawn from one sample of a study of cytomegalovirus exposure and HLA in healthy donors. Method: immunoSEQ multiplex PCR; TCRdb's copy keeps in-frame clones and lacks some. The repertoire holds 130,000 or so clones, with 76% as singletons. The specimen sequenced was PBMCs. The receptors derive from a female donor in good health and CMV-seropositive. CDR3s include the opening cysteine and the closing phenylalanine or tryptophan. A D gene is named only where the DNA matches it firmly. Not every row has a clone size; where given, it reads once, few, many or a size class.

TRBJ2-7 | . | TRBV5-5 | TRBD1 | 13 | CASSVGDRAEQYF | TGTGCCAGCAGCGTAGGCGACAGGGCCGAGCAGTACTTC
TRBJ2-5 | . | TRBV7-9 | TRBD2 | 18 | CASSATRLTSGGSETQYF | TGTGCCAGCAGCGCCACAAGATTGACTAGCGGGGGTTCGGAGACCCAGTACTTC
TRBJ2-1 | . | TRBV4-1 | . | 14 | CASSQRTAGNEQFF | TGCGCCAGCAGCCAACGCACAGCGGGTAATGAGCAGTTCTTC
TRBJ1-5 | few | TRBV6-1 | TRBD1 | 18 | CASSEAPTGSRGNQPQHF | TGTGCCAGCAGTGAAGCCCCGACAGGGTCAAGGGGAAATCAGCCCCAGCATTTT
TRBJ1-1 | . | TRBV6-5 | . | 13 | CASSWGGITEAFF | TGTGCCAGCAGTTGGGGCGGGATCACTGAAGCTTTCTTT
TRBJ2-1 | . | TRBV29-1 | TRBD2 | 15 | CSVELTSGRRNEQFF | TGCAGCGTTGAACTGACTAGCGGGAGGAGGAATGAGCAGTTCTTC
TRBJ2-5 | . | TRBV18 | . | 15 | CASSPGLKSQETQYF | TGTGCCAGCTCCCCGGGACTGAAAAGTCAAGAGACCCAGTACTTC
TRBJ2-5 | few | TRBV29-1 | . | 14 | CSVESFSRQETQYF | TGCAGCGTTGAATCCTTTTCCCGTCAAGAGACCCAGTACTTC
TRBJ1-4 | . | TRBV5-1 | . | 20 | CASNFSTGLKRGALNEKLFF | TGCGCCAGCAACTTCAGTACAGGGTTAAAGCGAGGGGCTTTAAATGAAAAACTGTTTTTT
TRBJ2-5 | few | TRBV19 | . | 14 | CASNDNLGRETQYF | TGTGCCAGTAATGATAATTTGGGGAGGGAGACCCAGTACTTC
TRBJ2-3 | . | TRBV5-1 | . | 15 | CASSLVGAGTDTQYF | TGCGCCAGCAGCTTGGTTGGGGCCGGCACAGATACGCAGTATTTT
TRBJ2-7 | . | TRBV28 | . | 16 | CASSSASARHSYEQYF | TGTGCCAGCAGTTCTGCTAGCGCGAGACACTCCTACGAGCAGTACTTC
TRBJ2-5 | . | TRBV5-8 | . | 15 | CASSTTSGFQETQYF | TGTGCCAGCAGCACGACAAGCGGGTTCCAGGAGACCCAGTACTTC
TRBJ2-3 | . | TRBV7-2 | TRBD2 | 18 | CASSLGSASGGVTDTQYF | TGTGCCAGCAGCTTAGGGTCGGCTAGCGGGGGGGTCACAGATACGCAGTATTTT
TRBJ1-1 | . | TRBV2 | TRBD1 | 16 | CASRRDSGTGRTEAFF | TGTGCCAGCAGGAGGGACTCCGGGACAGGCAGGACTGAAGCTTTCTTT
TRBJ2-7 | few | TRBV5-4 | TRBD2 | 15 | CASSAPGLAGVEQYF | TGTGCCAGCAGCGCACCGGGACTAGCGGGAGTTGAGCAGTACTTC
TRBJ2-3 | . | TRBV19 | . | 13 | CATHKGDTDTQYF | TGTGCCACCCATAAGGGAGACACAGATACGCAGTATTTT
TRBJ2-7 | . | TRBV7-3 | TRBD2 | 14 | CASSISGGAYEQYF | TGTGCCAGCAGCATTAGCGGGGGGGCCTACGAGCAGTACTTC
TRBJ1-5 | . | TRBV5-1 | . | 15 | CASSLNGGRNQPQHF | TGCGCCAGCAGCTTGAACGGGGGTCGGAATCAGCCCCAGCATTTT
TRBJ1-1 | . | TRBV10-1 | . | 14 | CASSDGASNTEAFF | TGCGCCAGCAGTGATGGGGCCTCGAACACTGAAGCTTTCTTT
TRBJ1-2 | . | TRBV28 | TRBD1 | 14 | CASRGQGANYGYTF | TGTGCCAGCAGGGGACAGGGGGCAAATTATGGCTACACCTTC
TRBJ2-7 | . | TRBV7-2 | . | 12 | CASSSENYEQYF | TGTGCCAGCAGCTCGGAGAACTACGAGCAGTACTTC
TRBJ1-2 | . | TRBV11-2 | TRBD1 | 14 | CASSLGQGVPGYTF | TGTGCCAGCAGCTTAGGACAGGGGGTACCCGGCTACACCTTC
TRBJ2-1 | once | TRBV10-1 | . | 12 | CASMGTNNEQFF | TGCGCCAGCATGGGCACCAACAATGAGCAGTTCTTC
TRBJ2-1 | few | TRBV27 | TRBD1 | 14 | CASKQGRMYNEQFF | TGTGCCAGCAAACAGGGGAGAATGTACAATGAGCAGTTCTTC
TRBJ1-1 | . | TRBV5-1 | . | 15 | CASRGGAGLSSEAFF | TGCGCCAGCAGGGGGGGTGCAGGGCTATCTTCGGAAGCTTTCTTT
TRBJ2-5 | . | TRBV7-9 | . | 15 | CASSSITQPRETQYF | TGTGCCAGCAGCTCGATAACCCAGCCCAGGGAGACCCAGTACTTC
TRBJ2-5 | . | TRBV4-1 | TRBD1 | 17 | CASSQASRGPPIGTQYF | TGCGCCAGCAGCCAAGCTTCCAGGGGGCCCCCAATTGGGACCCAGTACTTC
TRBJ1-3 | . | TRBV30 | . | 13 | CAWSVSAGNTIYF | TGTGCCTGGAGTGTCTCCGCTGGAAACACCATATATTTT
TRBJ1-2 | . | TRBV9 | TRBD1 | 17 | CASRYRDRGAPRYGYTF | TGTGCCAGCAGGTACCGGGACAGGGGCGCCCCTAGGTATGGCTACACCTTC
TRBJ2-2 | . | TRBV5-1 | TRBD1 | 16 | CASSLGGTGFAGELFF | TGCGCCAGCAGCTTGGGGGGGACAGGGTTCGCCGGGGAGCTGTTTTTT
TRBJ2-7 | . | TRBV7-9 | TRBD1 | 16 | CSSSLAVDRAVYEQYF | TGTTCCAGCAGCTTAGCAGTGGACAGGGCTGTGTACGAGCAGTACTTC
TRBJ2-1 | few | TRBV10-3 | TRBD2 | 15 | CAIREVAGVRNEQFF | TGTGCCATCAGGGAGGTAGCGGGAGTGCGGAATGAGCAGTTCTTC
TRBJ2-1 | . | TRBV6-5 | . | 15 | CASSLKAGGFDEQFF | TGTGCCAGCAGTTTAAAAGCTGGCGGCTTCGATGAGCAGTTCTTC
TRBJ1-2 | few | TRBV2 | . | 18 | CASSKKAQGLEVRAGYTF | TGTGCCAGCAGTAAGAAGGCTCAGGGGCTCGAGGTGAGGGCCGGCTACACCTTC
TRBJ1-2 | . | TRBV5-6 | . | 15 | CASSLGSEPNYGYTF | TGTGCCAGCAGCTTGGGTTCCGAGCCTAACTATGGCTACACCTTC
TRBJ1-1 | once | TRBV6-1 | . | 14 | CASSTPGLNTEAFF | TGTGCCAGCAGTACTCCAGGGTTGAACACTGAAGCTTTCTTT
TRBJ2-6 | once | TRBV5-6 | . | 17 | CASSWGGHNSGANVLTF | TGTGCCAGCAGCTGGGGGGGACACAACTCTGGGGCCAACGTCCTGACTTTC
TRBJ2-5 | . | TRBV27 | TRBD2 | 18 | CASSFLGLAGQEEETQYF | TGTGCCAGCAGTTTCTTGGGACTAGCGGGGCAAGAGGAGGAGACCCAGTACTTC
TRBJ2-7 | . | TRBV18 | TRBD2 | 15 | CASSPYLAVNYEQYF | TGTGCCAGCTCACCATACCTAGCGGTTAACTACGAGCAGTACTTC
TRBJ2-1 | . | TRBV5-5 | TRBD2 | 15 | CASSLLAGVGNEQFF | TGTGCCAGCAGCTTACTAGCGGGAGTCGGGAATGAGCAGTTCTTC
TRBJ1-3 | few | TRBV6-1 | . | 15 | CASSDYGDIRNTIYF | TGTGCCAGCAGTGACTACGGGGACATTCGAAACACCATATATTTT
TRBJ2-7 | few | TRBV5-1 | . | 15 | CASSLDGQGTYEQYF | TGCGCCAGCAGCTTGGACGGGCAGGGTACCTACGAGCAGTACTTC
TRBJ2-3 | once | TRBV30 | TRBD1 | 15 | CAWSVKGARADTQYF | TGTGCCTGGAGCGTCAAGGGGGCGCGGGCAGATACGCAGTATTTT
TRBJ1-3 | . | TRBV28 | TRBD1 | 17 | CASSLFKGQSSGNTIYF | TGTGCCAGCAGTTTATTCAAGGGACAGTCCTCTGGAAACACCATATATTTT
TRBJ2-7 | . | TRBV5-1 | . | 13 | CASSNPDTYEQYF | TGCGCCAGCAGCAACCCGGACACATACGAGCAGTACTTC
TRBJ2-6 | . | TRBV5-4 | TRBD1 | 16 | CASSSLDRAGANVLTF | TGCGCCAGCAGCTCCCTCGACAGGGCTGGGGCCAACGTCCTGACTTTC
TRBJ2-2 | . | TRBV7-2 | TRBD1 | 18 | CASSPLLGQRGSTGELFF | TGTGCCAGCAGCCCATTGTTGGGACAGAGGGGAAGCACCGGGGAGCTGTTTTTT